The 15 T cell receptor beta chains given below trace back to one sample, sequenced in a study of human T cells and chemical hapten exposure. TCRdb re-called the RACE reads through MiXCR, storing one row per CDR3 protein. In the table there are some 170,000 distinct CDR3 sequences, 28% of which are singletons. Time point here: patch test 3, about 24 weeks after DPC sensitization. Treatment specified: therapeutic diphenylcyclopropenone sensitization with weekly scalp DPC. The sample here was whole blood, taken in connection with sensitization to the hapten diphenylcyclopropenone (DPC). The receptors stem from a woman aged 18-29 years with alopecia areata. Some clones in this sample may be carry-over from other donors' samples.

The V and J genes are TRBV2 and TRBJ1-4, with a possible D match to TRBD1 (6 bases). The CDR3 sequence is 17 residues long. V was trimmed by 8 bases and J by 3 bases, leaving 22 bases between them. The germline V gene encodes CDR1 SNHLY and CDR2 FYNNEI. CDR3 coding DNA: TGTGCCAGCCATGAGGACAGCTCCATTCTTGCTAATGAAAAACTGTTTTTT. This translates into CASHEDSSILANEKLFF. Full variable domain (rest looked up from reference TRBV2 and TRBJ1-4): EPEVTQTPSHQVTQMGQEVILRCVPISNHLYFYWYRQILGQKVEFLVSFYNNEISEKSEIFDDQFSVERPDGSNFTLKIRSTKLEDSAMYFCASHEDSSILANEKLFFGSGTQLSVL.

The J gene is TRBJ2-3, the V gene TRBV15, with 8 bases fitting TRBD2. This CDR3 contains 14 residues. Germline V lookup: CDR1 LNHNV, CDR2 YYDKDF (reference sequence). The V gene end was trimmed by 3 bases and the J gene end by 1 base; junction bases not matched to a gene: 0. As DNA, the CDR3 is TGTGCCACCAGCAGGACTAGCGGCACAGATACGCAGTATTTT. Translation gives CATSRTSGTDTQYF.

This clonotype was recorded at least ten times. CDR3 region: CSARRQGVGYTF. The CDR3 nucleotides are TGCAGTGCTAGAAGGCAGGGTGTTGGCTACACCTTC. The rearrangement joins TRBV20-1 to TRBJ1-2; D is perhaps TRBD1 (5 bases). The CDR3 length is 12 residues. V shed 2 bases and J shed 7 bases, with 11 bases lying between them. The germline V gene has CDR1 DFQATT and CDR2 SNEGSKA (reference sequence).

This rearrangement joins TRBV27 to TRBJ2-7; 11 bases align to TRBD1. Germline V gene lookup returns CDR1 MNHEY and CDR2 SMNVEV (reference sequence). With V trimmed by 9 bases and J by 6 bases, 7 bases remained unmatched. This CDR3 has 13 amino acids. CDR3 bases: TGTGCCAGTCATCGGGACAGGGGGTCCGAGCAGTACTTC. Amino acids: CASHRDRGSEQYF.

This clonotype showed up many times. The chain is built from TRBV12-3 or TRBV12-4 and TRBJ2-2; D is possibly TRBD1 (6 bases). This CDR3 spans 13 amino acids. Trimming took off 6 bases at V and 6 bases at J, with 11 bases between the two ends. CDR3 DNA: TGTGCCAGCAGACCTACAGGGTCCGGGGAGCTGTTTTTT. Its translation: CASRPTGSGELFF.

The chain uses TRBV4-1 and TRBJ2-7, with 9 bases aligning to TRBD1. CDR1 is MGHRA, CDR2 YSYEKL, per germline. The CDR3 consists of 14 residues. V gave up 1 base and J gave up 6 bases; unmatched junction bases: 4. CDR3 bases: TGCGCCAGCAGCCAAGGGACAGGGGAGGGCGAGCAGTACTTC. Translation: CASSQGTGEGEQYF.

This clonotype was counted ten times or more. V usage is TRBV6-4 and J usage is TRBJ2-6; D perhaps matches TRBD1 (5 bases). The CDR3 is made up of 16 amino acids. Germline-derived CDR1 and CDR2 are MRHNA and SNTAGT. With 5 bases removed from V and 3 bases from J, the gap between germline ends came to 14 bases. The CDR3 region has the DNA TGTGCCAGCAGTAGCGACAGCCAAAGTGGGGCCAACGTCCTGACTTTC. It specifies CASSSDSQSGANVLTF.

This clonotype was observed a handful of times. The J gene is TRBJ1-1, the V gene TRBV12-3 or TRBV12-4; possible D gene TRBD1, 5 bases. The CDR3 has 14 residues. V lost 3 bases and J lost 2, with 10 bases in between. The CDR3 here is CASSLGGYNTEAFF. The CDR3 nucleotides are TGTGCCAGCAGTTTGGGGGGGTATAACACTGAAGCTTTCTTT.

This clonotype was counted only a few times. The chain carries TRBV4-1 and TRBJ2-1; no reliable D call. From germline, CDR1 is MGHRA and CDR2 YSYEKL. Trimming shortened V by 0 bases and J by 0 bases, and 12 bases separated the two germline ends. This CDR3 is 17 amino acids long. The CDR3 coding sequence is TGCGCCAGCAGCCAAGATGAAGTCCCGAGCTCCTACAATGAGCAGTTCTTC. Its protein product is CASSQDEVPSSYNEQFF.

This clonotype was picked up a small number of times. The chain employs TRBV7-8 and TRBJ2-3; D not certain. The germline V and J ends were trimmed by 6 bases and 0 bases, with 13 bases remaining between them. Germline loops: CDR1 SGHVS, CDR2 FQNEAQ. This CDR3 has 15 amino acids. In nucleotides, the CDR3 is TGTGCCAGCAGTCATGACTGGGTTAGCACAGATACGCAGTATTTT. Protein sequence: CASSHDWVSTDTQYF.

The CDR3 nucleotides read TGTGCCAGCAGCACCGGGACAGGGGGTAGGACCATATATTTT. Protein sequence: CASSTGTGGRTIYF. V is TRBV7-2 and J is TRBJ1-3; 11 nucleotides agree with TRBD1. Germline V gene sequence: CDR1 SGHTA, CDR2 FQGNSA. The V and J ends lost 5 bases and 10 bases, in that order; junction bases with no gene match: 7. The CDR3 totals 14 residues.

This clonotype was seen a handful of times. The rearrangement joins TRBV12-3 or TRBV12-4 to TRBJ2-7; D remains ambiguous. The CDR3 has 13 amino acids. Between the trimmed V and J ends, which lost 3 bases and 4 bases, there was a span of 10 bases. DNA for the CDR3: TGTGCCAGCAGTTTGGGCAGAAAATACGAGCAGTACTTC. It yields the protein CASSLGRKYEQYF.

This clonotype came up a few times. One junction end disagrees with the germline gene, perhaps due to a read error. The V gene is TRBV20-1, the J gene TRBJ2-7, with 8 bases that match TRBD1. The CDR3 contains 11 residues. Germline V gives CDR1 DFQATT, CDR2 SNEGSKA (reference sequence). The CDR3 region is CSADDRGRGHF. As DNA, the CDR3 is TGCAGTGCTGACGACAGGGGCCGGGGACACTTC.

The DNA of the CDR3 is TGCGCCAGCAGTAATCTAGGAGGTTACAATGAGCAGTTCTTC. Protein sequence: CASSNLGGYNEQFF. This chain uses TRBV4-3 with TRBJ2-1; D is perhaps TRBD2 (5 bases). Germline-derived CDR1 and CDR2 are LGHNA and YSLEER. V lost 6 bases and J lost 4, with 13 bases in between. This CDR3 contains 14 residues.

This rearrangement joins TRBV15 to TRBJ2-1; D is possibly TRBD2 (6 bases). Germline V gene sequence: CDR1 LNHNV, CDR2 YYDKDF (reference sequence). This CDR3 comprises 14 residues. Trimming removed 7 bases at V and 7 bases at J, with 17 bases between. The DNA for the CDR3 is TGTGCCACCACCGGGACTGTCAACGAGAATGAGCAGTTCTTC. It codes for CATTGTVNENEQFF. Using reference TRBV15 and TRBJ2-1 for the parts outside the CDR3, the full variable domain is DAMVIQNPRYQVTQFGKPVTLSCSQTLNHNVMYWYQQKSSQAPKLLFHYYDKDFNNEADTPDNFQSRRPNTSFCFLDIRSPGLGDTAMYLCATTGTVNENEQFFGPGTRLTVL.